The 25 T cell receptor beta chains given below trace back to one sample, sequenced in a study of shared clonotypes between healthy human individuals. The assay was immunoSEQ multiplex PCR, and TCRdb's table has in-frame clones only and misses some. The repertoire has some 2.1 million clones, around 95% of them found once; the top ten carry 0.1% to 0.15%. The specimen was naive CD4+ T cells sorted from blood. Subset specified: CD45RA+ positively selected. The source of these receptors is a man between 18 and 35 years old in good health.

In the case of this clone: Different DNA sequences within this sample yield the same CDR3. The rearrangement joins TRBV7-6 to TRBJ1-2; unclear D gene. The CDR3 length is 12 residues. The germline V gene encodes CDR1 SGHVS and CDR2 FNYEAQ. V was clipped by 3 bases and J by 1 base, with 3 bases between them. The CDR3 DNA reads TGTGCCAGCAGCTTGTATAACTATGGCTACACCTTC. This encodes CASSLYNYGYTF. The variable domain in full, completed from reference TRBV7-6 and TRBJ1-2, reads GAGVSQSPRYKVTKRGQDVALRCDPISGHVSLYWYRQALGQGPEFLTYFNYEAQQDKSGLPNDRFSAERPEGSISTLTIQRTEQRDSAMYRCASSLYNYGYTFGSGTRLTVV.

The chain combines TRBV4-1 with TRBJ1-1, with TRBD1 identical over 11 bases. The CDR3 extends over 15 amino acids. Germline CDR1 reads MGHRA; CDR2 reads YSYEKL. V dropped 3 bases and J dropped 4; count of bases not matched to a gene: 4. The CDR3 DNA reads as TGCGCCAGCAGCCAGAGGACAGGGGGCTTCACTGAAGCTTTCTTT. Its protein product is CASSQRTGGFTEAFF.

The V and J genes are TRBV5-4 and TRBJ2-1, with a tentative D call TRBD1 (6 bases). The CDR3 runs 15 residues. The germline gives CDR1 SGHNT, CDR2 YYREEE (reference sequence). V lost 0 bases and J 9 bases, leaving 16 bases between the germline ends. The DNA of the CDR3 is TGTGCCAGCAGCTTGGTCGGCAGGGGAACGGCTGAGCAGTTCTTC. Translation: CASSLVGRGTAEQFF.

The chain combines TRBV28 with TRBJ2-2; TRBD2 matches 13 bases. V dropped 8 bases and J dropped 8; count of bases not matched to a gene: 5. CDR3 size: 14 residues. CDR1 and CDR2 (germline): MDHEN, SYDVKM. CDR3 loop: CASGTSGVPGELFF. CDR3 DNA sequence: TGTGCCAGCGGGACTAGCGGGGTCCCGGGGGAGCTGTTTTTT. The whole variable domain, filled in from reference TRBV28 and TRBJ2-2, reads DVKVTQSSRYLVKRTGEKVFLECVQDMDHENMFWYRQDPGLGLRLIYFSYDVKMKEKGDIPEGYSVSREKKERFSLILESASTNQTSMYLCASGTSGVPGELFFGEGSRLTVL.

The rearrangement links TRBV5-6 to TRBJ2-3; the match to TRBD1 covers 8 bases. Per the germline V gene, CDR1 is SGHDT and CDR2 is YYEEEE. The junction had 9 bases not matched to a gene; V was cut back by 4 bases and J by 5 bases. The CDR3 spans 15 residues. The CDR3 DNA follows: TGTGCCAGCAGCCCTGACAGGGGCGGTGAAGATACGCAGTATTTT. Its translation: CASSPDRGGEDTQYF.

This chain connects TRBV5-1 to TRBJ1-5; D is possibly TRBD1 (6 bases). Germline CDR1 SGHRS, CDR2 YFSETQ. The ends were cut back, 0 bases at V and 4 bases at J, with 11 bases in the middle. This CDR3 has 15 residues. The CDR3 DNA reads TGCGCCAGCAGCTTGGAAGGGACATGGAATCAGCCCCAGCATTTT. It yields the protein CASSLEGTWNQPQHF.

The CDR3: CAWSGTLGDEQYF. In DNA form, the CDR3 reads TGTGCCTGGAGTGGGACCTTAGGGGACGAGCAGTACTTC. V is TRBV30 and J is TRBJ2-7; a possible D gene is TRBD1 (5 bases). Trimming shortened V by 1 base and J by 5 bases, and 12 bases separated the two germline ends. Germline assignment: CDR1 GTSNPN and CDR2 SVGIG (reference sequence). The CDR3 contains 13 residues. Together with reference TRBV30 and TRBJ2-7, the CDR3 gives the full variable domain: SQTIHQWPATLVQPVGSPLSLECTVEGTSNPNLYWYRQAAGRGLQLLFYSVGIGQISSEVPQNLSASRPQDRQFILSSKKLLLSDSGFYLCAWSGTLGDEQYFGPGTRLTVT.

V usage is TRBV9 and J usage is TRBJ2-1, with D possibly being TRBD2 (6 bases). This CDR3 is built from 15 residues. Germline V gene data show CDR1 as SGDLS and CDR2 as YYNGEE. With 1 base removed from V and 10 bases from J, the gap between germline ends came to 18 bases. The CDR3 here is CASSVTETPGGEQFF. The CDR3 nucleotides are TGTGCCAGCAGCGTAACCGAAACCCCTGGAGGGGAGCAGTTCTTC. The complete variable domain, with remaining parts taken from reference TRBV9 and TRBJ2-1, reads DSGVTQTPKHLITATGQRVTLRCSPRSGDLSVYWYQQSLDQGLQFLIQYYNGEERAKGNILERFSAQQFPDLHSELNLSSLELGDSALYFCASSVTETPGGEQFFGPGTRLTVL.

V usage is TRBV5-5 and J usage is TRBJ1-2; TRBD1 aligns across 7 bases. Germline V gene data show CDR1 as SGHKS and CDR2 as YYEKEE (reference sequence). V shed 0 bases, J shed 5 bases, and the junction held 7 bases outside the gene matches. There are 15 residues in the CDR3. The CDR3 nucleotides read TGTGCCAGCAGCTTGGGACAGGGCCCCATGTATGGCTACACCTTC. It specifies CASSLGQGPMYGYTF.

This chain uses TRBV7-2 with TRBJ1-1; the D gene is possibly TRBD1 (6 bases). Per the germline V gene, CDR1 is SGHTA and CDR2 is FQGNSA. This CDR3 has 13 residues. V was trimmed by 3 bases and J by 5 bases, leaving 10 bases between them. CDR3 bases: TGTGCCAGCAGCTTTACAGGGAGGACTGAAGCTTTCTTT. Amino acid sequence: CASSFTGRTEAFF.

As regards this clone: This sample also contains other DNA sequences that code for the same CDR3. The CDR3 loop is CASSESRGALNTEAFF. CDR3 nucleotide sequence: TGTGCCAGCAGTGAATCGAGGGGGGCCCTGAACACTGAAGCTTTCTTT. The chain couples TRBV25-1 to TRBJ1-1; perhaps TRBD1 as D (6 bases). The CDR3 is 16 amino acids. Germline V gene data show CDR1 as MGHDK and CDR2 as SYGVNS. V gave up 1 base and J gave up 0 bases, with 12 bases separating them.

The CDR3 here is CASSLGAQGASPLHF. The CDR3 coding sequence is TGCGCCAGCAGCTTGGGGGCCCAGGGGGCTTCACCCCTCCACTTT. The chain uses TRBV5-1 and TRBJ1-6, with 8 bases fitting TRBD1. The germline gives CDR1 SGHRS, CDR2 YFSETQ. V shed 0 bases and J 9 bases; nucleotides not matched to a gene: 5. CDR3 length equals 15 residues.

The CDR3 bases are TGCGCCAGCAGCCAAGATGGGGGCGGGAGAGTTGGCGGGGAGCTGTTTTTT. Its protein is CASSQDGGGRVGGELFF. The J gene is TRBJ2-2, the V gene TRBV4-1; maybe TRBD2 (7 bases). The CDR3 extends over 17 amino acids. V lost 0 bases, J lost 7 bases, and 18 bases lay in between. Germline-derived CDR1 and CDR2 are MGHRA and YSYEKL.

The chain joins TRBV6-6 to TRBJ2-7, with D hard to call. There are 14 residues in the CDR3. Trimming stripped 2 bases from V and 6 bases from J, with 14 bases between. Per germline, CDR1 MNHNY and CDR2 SVGAGI (reference sequence). CDR3 sequence: CASSYVAGTGEQYF. For the CDR3, the DNA is TGTGCCAGCAGTTACGTCGCAGGTACGGGCGAGCAGTACTTC.

CDR3 protein: CASSHGDRGRSPLHF. CDR3 DNA sequence: TGCGCCAGCAGCCACGGGGACAGGGGCCGTTCACCCCTCCACTTT. This rearrangement joins TRBV4-1 to TRBJ1-6; 10 bases agree with TRBD1. The CDR3 runs to 15 residues. J was trimmed by 9 bases and V by 3 bases; bases with no gene match: 5. CDR1 and CDR2 from the germline V gene are MGHRA and YSYEKL.

The rearrangement links TRBV19 to TRBJ1-5; maybe TRBD1 (5 bases). Germline CDR1 LNHDA, CDR2 SQIVND (reference sequence). V lost 3 bases, J lost 2 bases, and 8 bases lay in between. CDR3 length equals 14 residues. This CDR3 reads CASSIPGGNQPQHF. In DNA, the CDR3 is TGTGCCAGTAGTATCCCGGGGGGCAATCAGCCCCAGCATTTT. Using reference TRBV19 and TRBJ1-5 for the parts outside the CDR3, the full variable domain is DGGITQSPKYLFRKEGQNVTLSCEQNLNHDAMYWYRQDPGQGLRLIYYSQIVNDFQKGDIAEGYSVSREKKESFPLTVTSAQKNPTAFYLCASSIPGGNQPQHFGDGTRLSIL.

This clone was seen just once. The chain links TRBV5-4 to TRBJ2-7; D is possibly TRBD2 (5 bases). Looked up from germline, CDR1 is SGHNT and CDR2 is YYREEE (reference sequence). This CDR3 is built from 13 residues. Trimming removed 1 base at V and 11 bases at J, with 16 bases between. The CDR3 DNA is TGTGCCAGCAGCTTGAAGGACTCCGAAGTGAAGTACTTC. Translating gives CASSLKDSEVKYF.

The chain joins TRBV29-1 to TRBJ2-2; 8 bases map to TRBD2. Germline V gives CDR1 SQVTM, CDR2 ANQGSEA. The length of the CDR3 is 13 residues. The ends lost 3 bases at V and 5 bases at J; junction bases unmatched: 2. The DNA of the CDR3 is TGCAGCGTTGATGTAGCGGGGACCGGGGAGCTGTTTTTT. Its protein is CSVDVAGTGELFF.

The rearrangement links TRBV28 to TRBJ1-5; D not resolved. V lost 2 bases and J lost 2, with 10 bases in between. The CDR3 totals 15 residues. Germline lookup yields CDR1 MDHEN and CDR2 SYDVKM. The CDR3 reads CASSLLGKGNQPQHF. The CDR3 nucleotides read TGTGCCAGCAGTTTACTGGGAAAGGGCAATCAGCCCCAGCATTTT.

V usage is TRBV19 and J usage is TRBJ2-7, with 7 bases aligning to TRBD1. The germline V gene encodes CDR1 LNHDA and CDR2 SQIVND (reference sequence). The CDR3 runs 15 residues. J was trimmed by 6 bases and V by 0 bases; bases with no gene match: 8. As DNA, the CDR3 is TGTGCCAGTAGTATAGAGGGGACAGCCCCCTCCGAGCAGTACTTC. Translating it yields CASSIEGTAPSEQYF.

The gene calls are TRBV28 and TRBJ2-2, with D possibly called TRBD1 or TRBD2 (5 bases each). Trimming cost V 10 bases and J 2 bases, with 14 bases left between them. The germline CDR1 and CDR2 sequences are MDHEN and SYDVKM. The CDR3 spans 14 residues. The CDR3, as DNA: TGTGCCATCTCCGGGACGCCAAACACCGGGGAGCTGTTTTTT. Translation gives CAISGTPNTGELFF.

This chain uses TRBV18 with TRBJ2-7, with 10 bases identical to TRBD1. V was clipped by 3 bases and J by 7 bases; unmatched bases: 6. This CDR3 spans 14 amino acids. Per germline, CDR1 KGHSH and CDR2 LQKENI. The CDR3 DNA is TGTGCCAGCTCACCCGGGACAGGGGAAATAGAGCAGTACTTC. Encoded protein: CASSPGTGEIEQYF.

This clone was detected once. The chain employs TRBV27 and TRBJ2-7; 11 bases line up with TRBD2. Germline values: CDR1 MNHEY, CDR2 SMNVEV (reference sequence). V was pared by 3 bases and J by 5 bases, with 6 bases of the junction left unmatched. The CDR3 sequence is 15 residues long. CDR3 bases: TGTGCCAGCAGTTTTATAGCGGGGGGGGACGACGAGCAGTACTTC. Its translation is CASSFIAGGDDEQYF.

The chain couples TRBV5-6 to TRBJ2-7; no clear D. The germline V gene has CDR1 SGHDT and CDR2 YYEEEE. This CDR3 comprises 16 residues. Trimming cost V 0 bases and J 0 bases, with 13 bases left between them. DNA for the CDR3: TGTGCCAGCAGCTTGGAGGTTGCAGGATCCTCCTACGAGCAGTACTTC. It translates to CASSLEVAGSSYEQYF. Variable domain in full (rest from reference TRBV5-6 and TRBJ2-7): DAGVTQSPTHLIKTRGQQVTLRCSPKSGHDTVSWYQQALGQGPQFIFQYYEEEERQRGNFPDRFSGHQFPNYSSELNVNALLLGDSALYLCASSLEVAGSSYEQYFGPGTRLTVT.

This sequence joins TRBV7-9 and TRBJ1-1, with no clear D. V was cut by 5 bases and J by 10 bases, with 11 bases left in between. CDR1 SEHNR and CDR2 FQNEAQ come from the germline V gene (reference sequence). This CDR3 region has 11 residues. Written as DNA, the CDR3 is TGTGCCAGCAGCCCACTTGGAGTAGCTTTCTTT. Protein sequence: CASSPLGVAFF.